The TCR beta chain under discussion was sequenced for a study of control samples from healthy donors and cancer patients. The germline gives CDR1 MNHNS, CDR2 SASEGT. The CDR3 length is 17 residues. V lost 3 bases and J 0 bases, leaving 15 bases between the germline ends. Profiling relied on immunoSEQ multiplex PCR, and the TCRdb table lists in-frame clones only, not all of them. The repertoire holds over 110,000 clones, with around 85% as singletons. Sequencing used blood. This TCR was recovered from a woman aged 25-40 years in good health. The rearrangement joins TRBV6-1 to TRBJ1-5; D call uncertain. The CDR3 here is CASSDLGVGYSNQPQHF. CDR3 coding DNA: TGTGCCAGCAGTGATCTCGGAGTGGGATATAGCAATCAGCCCCAGCATTTT.